Presented here are 29 T cell receptor beta chains from one specimen sequenced in a study of control samples from healthy donors and cancer patients. TCRdb's table, derived via immunoSEQ multiplex PCR, lists solely in-frame clones and lacks some. The data show 130,000 to 150,000 clones, about nine tenths seen once. The sequenced sample was blood. The origin of the receptors is a man under 40 in good health.

V and J are TRBV24-1 and TRBJ1-2; TRBD1 might be the D (5 bases). Germline assignment: CDR1 KGHDR and CDR2 SFDVKD. This CDR3 region has 14 residues. Trimming removed 7 bases from V and 5 bases from J, with 16 bases in between. CDR3 DNA sequence: TGTGCCACCAGCGGACCGACAGAAGGATATGGCTACACCTTC. This sequence encodes CATSGPTEGYGYTF.

The V and J genes are TRBV30 and TRBJ2-6, with no clear D. From germline, CDR1 is GTSNPN and CDR2 SVGIG (reference sequence). This CDR3 has 13 amino acids. V lost 2 bases, J lost 0 bases, and 2 bases lay in between. The CDR3 spells CAWSSSGANVLTF. As DNA, the CDR3 is TGTGCCTGGAGTAGCTCTGGGGCCAACGTCCTGACTTTC.

The rearrangement uses TRBV7-2 and TRBJ2-5; TRBD2 matches 13 bases. CDR1 and CDR2 from the germline V gene are SGHTA and FQGNSA. With 6 bases clipped from V and 5 bases from J, the junction kept 12 bases outside the gene matches. The CDR3 covers 17 residues. The CDR3 spells CASSSILGLAGSETQYF. The CDR3 bases are TGTGCCAGCAGTTCAATCCTGGGACTAGCGGGATCCGAGACCCAGTACTTC.

V gene TRBV6-5 combines with J gene TRBJ1-4; possibly TRBD1 for D (5 bases). The V gene's germline CDR1 is MNHEY and CDR2 SVGAGI. Deletions cut 6 bases from V and 3 bases from J, with 14 bases between. The CDR3 extends over 15 amino acids. CDR3: CASRRVVTANEKLFF. CDR3 in DNA: TGTGCCAGCAGGCGAGTAGTGACAGCTAATGAAAAACTGTTTTTT.

The chain employs TRBV11-3 and TRBJ2-1; TRBD1 matches at 9 bases. The CDR3 runs to 15 residues. The germline CDR1 and CDR2 sequences are SGHNT and YENEEA. Trimming cost V 2 bases and J 8 bases; bases outside gene matches: 7. The CDR3 DNA follows: TGTGCCAGCAGCTTAACCCGACAGGGGGTACATGAGCAGTTCTTC. Its protein is CASSLTRQGVHEQFF. Drawing the rest from reference TRBV11-3 and TRBJ2-1, the complete variable domain is EAGVVQSPRYKIIEKKQPVAFWCNPISGHNTLYWYLQNLGQGPELLIRYENEEAVDDSQLPKDRFSAERLKGVDSTLKIQPAELGDSAVYLCASSLTRQGVHEQFFGPGTRLTVL.

The chain joins TRBV28 to TRBJ1-2; D not resolved. Trimming removed 3 bases at V and 8 bases at J, with 7 bases between. The CDR3 loop spans 11 amino acids. The germline CDR1 and CDR2 sequences are MDHEN and SYDVKM. DNA for the CDR3: TGTGCCAGCAGTTTCGGGCGCGGCTACACCTTC. Its translation: CASSFGRGYTF.

The V call is TRBV11-3, the J call TRBJ2-1; 7 nucleotides match TRBD2. V shed 5 bases and J 3 bases; nucleotides not matched to a gene: 10. CDR1 and CDR2 (germline): SGHNT, YENEEA. This CDR3 spans 16 amino acids. CDR3 sequence reads: CASSLGRLADYNEQFF. The CDR3 coding sequence is TGTGCCAGCAGCCTAGGGCGTCTAGCGGACTACAATGAGCAGTTCTTC.

Here the CDR3 reads CASSDPAGTQVGYGYTF. The CDR3 nucleotides are TGTGCCAGTAGTGACCCCGCCGGGACCCAGGTCGGCTATGGCTACACCTTC. The rearrangement joins TRBV19 to TRBJ1-2; perhaps TRBD1 as D (5 bases). The CDR3 extends over 17 amino acids. Between the trimmed V and J ends, which lost 5 bases and 4 bases, there was a span of 23 bases. CDR1 and CDR2 (germline): LNHDA, SQIVND (reference sequence).

This clone came up once. In nucleotides, the CDR3 is TGTGCCAGCAGCTCTCCCACTAGCGGGGTCAATGAGCAGTTCTTC. Its protein product is CASSSPTSGVNEQFF. The chain joins TRBV11-2 to TRBJ2-1, with TRBD2 matching 10 bases. V lost 4 bases and J lost 6; bases outside the gene matches: 6. This CDR3 has 15 amino acids. Germline V gene lookup returns CDR1 SGHAT and CDR2 FQNNGV.

The CDR3 sequence is CASSEAQGLDSPLHF. The CDR3 DNA follows: TGTGCCAGCAGTGAAGCGCAGGGACTAGATTCACCCCTCCACTTT. This chain connects TRBV2 to TRBJ1-6; weak D call: TRBD1 (5 bases). V was cut by 0 bases and J by 8 bases, with 11 bases left in between. Per the germline V gene, CDR1 is SNHLY and CDR2 is FYNNEI. CDR3 length: 15 residues.

The V call is TRBV30, the J call TRBJ2-7; 10 nucleotides align to TRBD2. Germline CDR1 reads GTSNPN; CDR2 reads SVGIG (reference sequence). V lost 0 bases, J lost 3 bases, and 5 bases stayed unmatched. The length of the CDR3 is 15 residues. CDR3 DNA: TGTGCCTGGAGTGTATCTAGCGGGAGAAGCTACGAGCAGTACTTC. This encodes CAWSVSSGRSYEQYF.

V is TRBV11-3 and J is TRBJ2-1; 9 bases align to TRBD2. V was pared by 0 bases and J by 8 bases, with 11 bases of the junction left unmatched. Germline loops: CDR1 SGHNT, CDR2 YENEEA. The length of the CDR3 is 17 residues. The chain's CDR3 is CASSLDHLGLAGYEQFF. In nucleotides, the CDR3 is TGTGCCAGCAGCTTAGATCATCTGGGGCTAGCGGGATATGAGCAGTTCTTC.

As for this clone: This sample also contains other DNA sequences that code for the same CDR3. V is TRBV24-1 and J is TRBJ1-1; TRBD1 aligns across 7 bases. With V trimmed by 4 bases and J by 11 bases, 6 bases remained unmatched. The CDR3 runs to 12 residues. In germline, CDR1 is KGHDR, CDR2 SFDVKD. The CDR3 nucleotides read TGTGCCACCAGTGACCGCGGACAGGAGGCTTTCTTT. As protein: CATSDRGQEAFF.

This chain uses TRBV6-4 with TRBJ1-2, with 7 positions matching TRBD1. The CDR3 has 16 residues. The germline CDR1 and CDR2 sequences are MRHNA and SNTAGT. V lost 4 bases to trimming and J lost 0 bases; unmatched junction nucleotides: 8. The CDR3 reads CASSASPGQTNYGYTF. In DNA form, the CDR3 reads TGTGCCAGCAGTGCGAGTCCGGGACAGACTAACTATGGCTACACCTTC.

The table lists this clone with a few counts. V and J are TRBV11-2 and TRBJ2-2; maybe TRBD1 (5 bases). Germline loops: CDR1 SGHAT, CDR2 FQNNGV. Trimming pared 0 bases from V and 4 bases from J, leaving 9 bases between. This CDR3 is built from 15 residues. The CDR3 nucleotides read TGTGCCAGCAGCTTAGACCAGGGCCGCACCGGGGAGCTGTTTTTT. It codes for CASSLDQGRTGELFF.

The chain carries TRBV5-6 and TRBJ1-5, with D uncertain. Germline CDR1 SGHDT, CDR2 YYEEEE. This CDR3 has 14 amino acids. With 1 base removed from V and 9 bases from J, the gap between germline ends came to 14 bases. In nucleotides, the CDR3 is TGTGCCAGCAGCTTGTCCCGGAGTGTGACGCCCCAGCATTTT. Translating gives CASSLSRSVTPQHF.

J is TRBJ2-6 and V is TRBV27; D gene ambiguous. V gave up 7 bases and J gave up 4 bases, with 17 bases separating them. Germline CDR1 is MNHEY and CDR2 is SMNVEV (reference sequence). The CDR3 totals 16 residues. The CDR3 DNA is TGTGCCAGCACCTCTATTGGCACCGGGGGGGCCAACGTCCTGACTTTC. It yields the protein CASTSIGTGGANVLTF. Together with reference TRBV27 and TRBJ2-6, the CDR3 gives the full variable domain: EAQVTQNPRYLITVTGKKLTVTCSQNMNHEYMSWYRQDPGLGLRQIYYSMNVEVTDKGDVPEGYKVSRKEKRNFPLILESPSPNQTSLYFCASTSIGTGGANVLTFGAGSRLTVL.

The chain has TRBV11-3 and TRBJ1-2; D is perhaps TRBD1 (5 bases). V was trimmed by 3 bases and J by 7 bases, leaving 18 bases between them. Germline V gene data show CDR1 as SGHNT and CDR2 as YENEEA. There are 15 residues in the CDR3. Written as DNA, the CDR3 is TGTGCCAGCAGCTTCGTAATCAGTCAGGGCCGTGGCTACACCTTC. It encodes CASSFVISQGRGYTF.

The chain is built from TRBV6-5 and TRBJ1-6; 10 bases map to TRBD1. Germline V gives CDR1 MNHEY, CDR2 SVGAGI. There are 15 residues in the CDR3. The ends lost 6 bases at V and 6 bases at J; junction bases unmatched: 5. CDR3: CASSRQGASNSPLHF. CDR3 bases: TGTGCCAGCAGCAGACAGGGGGCGAGTAATTCACCCCTCCACTTT.

The gene calls are TRBV27 and TRBJ1-6; 8 bases fit TRBD1. Germline assignment: CDR1 MNHEY and CDR2 SMNVEV (reference sequence). V lost 6 bases, J lost 7 bases, and 5 bases stayed unmatched. The CDR3 has 14 residues. The CDR3 reads CASRDDRGNSPLHF. CDR3 nucleotides: TGTGCCAGCAGGGATGACAGGGGAAATTCACCCCTCCACTTT.

V and J are TRBV28 and TRBJ2-7, with 10 bases identical to TRBD2. This CDR3 has 16 amino acids. The germline V gene encodes CDR1 MDHEN and CDR2 SYDVKM. Trimming at V came to 7 bases and at J to 7 bases, leaving 16 bases not matched to a gene. CDR3 DNA sequence: TGTGCCAGCAAGGAACTAGCGGGACGGACTGGAGGGGAGCAGTACTTC. This encodes CASKELAGRTGGEQYF.

J is TRBJ2-7 and V is TRBV6-2 or TRBV6-3; D might be TRBD2 (5 bases). This CDR3 has 13 residues. CDR1 is MNHEY and CDR2 is SVGEGT in the germline V gene. Trimming left V 2 bases short and J 5 bases short, with 10 bases between. This chain's CDR3 is CASSYRESDEQYF. The CDR3 coding sequence is TGTGCCAGCAGTTACAGGGAGAGCGACGAGCAGTACTTC.

This clone was counted between two and nine times. The chain recombines TRBV7-2 with TRBJ1-6; the D gene is possibly TRBD1 (5 bases). Germline V gene sequence: CDR1 SGHTA, CDR2 FQGNSA. The CDR3 contains 14 residues. Trimming took off 1 base at V and 9 bases at J, with 10 bases between the two ends. CDR3 coding DNA: TGTGCCAGCAGCTTAGACCCAGGGCCTTCACCCCTCCACTTT. It encodes CASSLDPGPSPLHF. Using reference TRBV7-2 and TRBJ1-6 for the parts outside the CDR3, the full variable domain is GAGVSQSPSNKVTEKGKDVELRCDPISGHTALYWYRQSLGQGLEFLIYFQGNSAPDKSGLPSDRFSAERTGGSVSTLTIQRTQQEDSAVYLCASSLDPGPSPLHFGNGTRLTVT.

The chain combines TRBV18 with TRBJ1-6; D is perhaps TRBD1 (6 bases). V was trimmed by 5 bases and J by 19 bases, leaving 12 bases between them. Germline V gene data show CDR1 as KGHSH and CDR2 as LQKENI. The CDR3 is 10 residues long. The CDR3: CASSSGQSHF. The CDR3 nucleotides read TGTGCCAGCTCATCCGGACAGTCACACTTT.

This rearrangement joins TRBV28 to TRBJ1-6; D is undetermined. The CDR3 spans 15 residues. V shed 6 bases and J shed 9 bases, with 18 bases lying between them. Germline V lookup: CDR1 MDHEN, CDR2 SYDVKM. The DNA of the CDR3 is TGTGCCAGCAGCGCACCAGGATTCTCGGCTTCACCCCTCCACTTT. Translation gives CASSAPGFSASPLHF.

DNA for the CDR3: TGTGCCAGCAGCCCACGGGGGCAGGAAGCCTATGGCTACACCTTC. Amino acid sequence: CASSPRGQEAYGYTF. V is TRBV7-9 and J is TRBJ1-2, with D possibly being TRBD1 (6 bases). Germline CDR1 and CDR2: SEHNR and FQNEAQ (reference sequence). Trimming cost V 5 bases and J 4 bases, with 17 bases left between them. The CDR3 consists of 15 residues.

This chain connects TRBV27 to TRBJ2-7; D is ambiguous. In germline, CDR1 is MNHEY, CDR2 SMNVEV (reference sequence). The germline V and J ends were trimmed by 5 bases and 0 bases, with 8 bases remaining between them. The CDR3 is 13 residues long. CDR3 DNA sequence: TGTGCCAGCAGTCCCCAGAACTCCTACGAGCAGTACTTC. Translated: CASSPQNSYEQYF.

The chain links TRBV28 to TRBJ1-1, with D perhaps matching TRBD1 (6 bases). V lost 7 bases to trimming and J lost 1 base, with 19 bases between them. The V gene's germline CDR1 is MDHEN and CDR2 SYDVKM. CDR3 length equals 16 residues. In DNA, the CDR3 is TGTGCCAGCATCCCGAGGAAGGGGGTGGGGAACACTGAAGCTTTCTTT. It translates to CASIPRKGVGNTEAFF.

The chain combines TRBV10-3 with TRBJ1-1; D is unresolved. V was clipped by 1 base and J by 8 bases, with 5 bases between them. Germline CDR1 ENHRY, CDR2 SYGVKD. The CDR3 length is 11 residues. CDR3 sequence reads: CAISEWNEAFF. The CDR3 DNA reads as TGTGCCATCAGTGAGTGGAACGAAGCTTTCTTT.